The entry that follows covers one T cell receptor (beta chain) sequence. This clonotype was seen more than once but under ten times. No antigen is known for it. Base qualities are not at hand, and no much larger clone is one base apart. The CDR3 contains 15 residues, cysteine and phenylalanine counted. Just CDR3 DNA is preserved here, 45 bases in frame from base 1. Per the germline V gene, SGDLS is the CDR1 and YYNGEE is the CDR2. V and J lose 4 bases and 0 bases, and a span of 13 bases separates them. This sample is drawn from a study of identical twins (dated by TCRdb to the mid-2010s). Looking at the study overall: To test whether fetal clonotypes persist, this study deep-sequenced TCR alpha and beta repertoires from monozygotic twins, from unrelated adults of various ages, and from cord blood. To rule out contamination, replicate twin experiments were performed at different times with different library preparation protocols. Broader findings and caveats from the paper: Compared with coincidental sharing between unrelated individuals, an excess of low generation-probability sequences was observed among out-of-frame TCR alpha sequences shared between twins. A weaker excess of twin sharing was found in beta out-of-frame sequences because the signal-to-noise ratio was lowered by fewer shared sequences. Because the same donors could not be followed over many years, conclusions were based on cross-sectional statistical analysis. Fewer insertions were carried by abundant cord blood beta clonotypes; a weaker similar trend was observed in young adult naive repertoires, while no such trend was observed in memory repertoires. In monozygotic twins, out-of-frame TCR alpha sharing was systematically underestimated by recombination models, although the models agreed with sharing between unrelated individuals. Zero-insertion analyses could be partly confounded by invariant T cells such as MAIT and iNKT, although diverse VJ usage argued against such confounding for most clonotypes.

Libraries were made using 5' RACE. TCRdb records Illumina HiSeq 2000 as the sequencer. A universal primer binding site was added through template switching, and the final cDNA carried a unique molecular identifier so that TCR cDNA molecules could be counted accurately. Specific primers in the conserved constant-segment region were used to synthesize first-strand cDNA for the TCR alpha and beta chains. Each cDNA library was double barcoded, with a SMART-Mk sample barcode plus Illumina barcodes, to control for contamination. TruSeq adapter sequences, together with Illumina sample barcodes, were added in two successive PCR steps. Sequencing of the TCR alpha and beta cDNA libraries was done on the Illumina HiSeq platform using custom primers. The paper's processing steps were these. MiGEC was used to process raw reads and extract unique molecular identifiers, and MiXCR was used to find CDR3 positions. Recombination models were inferred per individual with the repgenHMM and IGoR tools using an EM algorithm. Shared clonotypes were analyzed with the tcR package in R, and sharing was normalized by the product of cloneset sizes. Out-of-frame nonproductive sequences were analyzed to study raw recombination free of thymic and clonal selection effects. The public reads were quality trimmed at Q25 with fastp and then assembled into clones with MiXCR by TCRdb, keeping productive beta chains. Entries are consolidated by CDR3 protein sequence, retaining the most common genes and DNA. For this entry, the V and J calls and clone size follow TCRdb and not the study's own pipeline. The sample table contains around 1.7 million distinct CDR3 sequences; only one count was recorded for under 35% of them. Of the sample, around 0.25% is held by the ten largest clones.

Only healthy Caucasian donors were included. Input material: cord blood. The receptor chain draws on TRBV9 and TRBJ1-1, with no reliable assignment of the D segment. The receptor's source is a newborn girl in good health. CDR3 loop: CASSPIRLMNTEAFF. The DNA reads TGTGCCAGCAGCCCGATTAGACTGATGAACACTGAAGCTTTCTTT.